Each of the 8 T cell receptor beta chains below was sequenced from the same sample in a study of blood T cell repertoires in COVID-19. The assay was immunoSEQ multiplex PCR, and TCRdb's table has in-frame clones only and misses some. Of about 200,000 clones in the sample, roughly nine tenths were seen once. Sequencing input: peripheral blood. These receptors all stem from a woman aged 50 to 60 with acute or convalescent COVID-19.

The chain links TRBV20-1 to TRBJ2-1, with D possibly matching TRBD2 (5 bases). The V gene's germline CDR1 is DFQATT and CDR2 SNEGSKA (reference sequence). The CDR3 covers 14 residues. The V end lost 3 bases, the J end lost 2 bases, and 11 bases lay between the germline ends. CDR3 region: CSASRGGTYNEQFF. As DNA, the CDR3 is TGCAGTGCTAGTCGGGGTGGTACCTACAATGAGCAGTTCTTC.

This rearrangement joins TRBV4-3 to TRBJ2-3; TRBD2 matches 12 bases. The germline CDR1 and CDR2 sequences are LGHNA and YSLEER. The CDR3 loop spans 18 amino acids. The trim removed 1 base at V and 6 bases at J, leaving 11 bases unmatched. The CDR3 nucleotides read TGCGCCAGCAGCCAAGGGACCCCTCTAGCGGGAGGGCCGGATACGCAGTATTTT. This translates into CASSQGTPLAGGPDTQYF.

The chain uses TRBV29-1 and TRBJ2-3, with 7 bases fitting TRBD1. Per the germline V gene, CDR1 is SQVTM and CDR2 is ANQGSEA. The CDR3 is 12 amino acids. J was trimmed by 6 bases and V by 6 bases; bases with no gene match: 6. CDR3 sequence reads: CSVATGEDTQYF. The CDR3 DNA follows: TGCAGCGTCGCCACAGGGGAGGATACGCAGTATTTT.

The rearrangement links TRBV6-5 to TRBJ1-6; D is ambiguous. Looked up from germline, CDR1 is MNHEY and CDR2 is SVGAGI. The CDR3 is made up of 15 amino acids. V was trimmed by 6 bases and J by 0 bases, leaving 9 bases between them. The CDR3 DNA is TGTGCCAGCAGACGTCCGGGCTCCTATAATTCACCCCTCCACTTT. This codes for CASRRPGSYNSPLHF.

This sequence joins TRBV6-5 and TRBJ1-1; 10 bases fit TRBD1. Germline lookup yields CDR1 MNHEY and CDR2 SVGAGI. This CDR3 region has 15 residues. The ends lost 0 bases at V and 5 bases at J; junction bases unmatched: 3. CDR3: CASSYSGQGRTEAFF. The CDR3 coding sequence is TGTGCCAGCAGTTACTCGGGACAGGGGCGTACTGAAGCTTTCTTT.

The chain has TRBV5-4 and TRBJ2-3; D perhaps matches TRBD1 (5 bases). Trimming took off 4 bases at V and 4 bases at J, with 16 bases between the two ends. The germline V gene encodes CDR1 SGHNT and CDR2 YYREEE (reference sequence). This CDR3 comprises 15 residues. The CDR3 nucleotides are TGTGCCAGCAGCACACGGACAAAAACGTCAGATACGCAGTATTTT. It codes for CASSTRTKTSDTQYF.

The chain combines TRBV3-1 (or the pseudogene TRBV3-2) with TRBJ2-1, with 14 bases lining up with TRBD2. Germline trimming cut 1 base from V and 4 bases from J; bases unmatched to any gene: 0. The germline CDR1 and CDR2 sequences are LGHDT and YNNKEL (reference sequence). The CDR3 runs 16 residues. The CDR3 DNA reads as TGTGCCAGCAGCCAAGGACTAGCGGGAGGGTACAATGAGCAGTTCTTC. It encodes CASSQGLAGGYNEQFF.

The rearrangement uses TRBV9 and TRBJ1-3, with D perhaps TRBD1 (5 bases). The CDR3 runs to 15 residues. V lost 3 bases, J lost 4 bases, and 14 bases lay in between. The germline V gene encodes CDR1 SGDLS and CDR2 YYNGEE. The CDR3 DNA follows: TGTGCCAGCAGCGCCCCGGGGGGAGGAGGAAACACCATATATTTT. This sequence encodes CASSAPGGGGNTIYF.